This T cell receptor beta chain was sequenced during a study of CD8+ T cells in alopecia areata. About the study: Each of the treated patients was given oral tofacitinib, 5 to 10 mg twice daily, for moderate-to-severe alopecia areata. Affected scalp percentage set treated patients' severity scores. Whole-study findings and limits: Tofacitinib significantly lowered scalp clonality and expanded CD8+ clones among the top 100. Sharing of TCR sequences between patients (possibly for HLA-related reasons) was less clear than in mice.

V lost 4 bases to trimming and J lost 6 bases; unmatched junction nucleotides: 4. Germline CDR1 is GTSNPN and CDR2 is SVGIG (reference sequence). CDR3 length: 12 residues. This clone was found once. Its antigen is as yet unknown. As the sequencing template, cDNA was produced by extracting RNA and reverse transcribing it. Using immunoSEQ multiplex PCR, the repertoire was profiled, and TCRdb retains in-frame clones only, with some absent. The sample has approximately 280,000 clones; roughly 60% are singletons. The treatment is: oral pan-JAK inhibitor, 5-10 mg twice daily. The material was CD4+ T cells sorted from blood, obtained at week 24, from a patient treated with tofacitinib. This clonotype originated in a human donor with alopecia areata. The V gene is TRBV30, the J gene TRBJ1-2; 8 nucleotides line up with TRBD1. CDR3 protein: CAWNGQGDGYTF. The CDR3 nucleotides read TGTGCCTGGAATGGACAGGGAGATGGCTACACCTTC.